These 20 T cell receptor beta chains were sequenced from one sample in a study of blood T cell repertoires in COVID-19. Here immunoSEQ multiplex PCR was the method, and the copy in TCRdb shows in-frame clones only, minus some. This sample yields about 270,000 clones, of which about 87% are seen a single time; about 3% belongs to the top ten. Sample: PBMCs or T cells enriched from blood (not recorded which). The receptors here all came from a woman between 45 and 60 years old who had recovered from COVID-19.

The J gene is TRBJ1-3, the V gene TRBV21-1; the table's D call TRBD1 went unverified against the DNA. TRBV21-1 is a recognized pseudogene. The CDR3 totals 16 residues. The CDR3 DNA reads TGTGCCAGCAGCCAGACACAGGGGGCGACTGGAAACACCATATATTTT. Its protein is CASSQTQGATGNTIYF.

In its sample, this clone was seen once. This sequence joins TRBV7-3 and TRBJ1-5; D might be TRBD1 (5 bases). The CDR3 has 18 residues. The germline CDR1 and CDR2 sequences are SGHTA and FQGTGA. The ends were cut back, 1 base at V and 0 bases at J, with 16 bases in the middle. CDR3 protein: CASSLKIRGEDSNQPQHF. CDR3 bases: TGTGCCAGCAGCTTAAAAATTCGGGGGGAGGATAGCAATCAGCCCCAGCATTTT.

CDR3 nucleotide sequence: TGTGCCAGCAGGGGGAGCGCCTCTGGAAACACCATATATTTT. This encodes CASRGSASGNTIYF. This chain uses TRBV28 with TRBJ1-3, with D unclear. Looked up from germline, CDR1 is MDHEN and CDR2 is SYDVKM. This CDR3 region has 14 residues. V lost 6 bases and J 0 bases, leaving 9 bases between the germline ends.

This chain joins TRBV3-1 (or the pseudogene TRBV3-2) and TRBJ2-5; TRBD2 agrees at 14 bases. Trimming took 5 bases from V and 2 from J; bases not matched to a gene: 4. CDR1 LGHDT and CDR2 YNNKEL come from the germline V gene (reference sequence). This CDR3 has 16 amino acids. This CDR3 is CASSLGLAGVQETQYF. The CDR3 region has the DNA TGTGCCAGCAGCTTGGGACTAGCGGGAGTGCAAGAGACCCAGTACTTC.

This chain joins TRBV7-8 and TRBJ1-2; TRBD1 might be the D (5 bases). Germline CDR1 reads SGHVS; CDR2 reads FQNEAQ. The CDR3 contains 13 residues. The V end lost 2 bases, the J end lost 4 bases, and 8 bases lay between the germline ends. CDR3 nucleotides: TGTGCCAGCAGCTTACAGGGCGCCTATGGCTACACCTTC. Amino acids: CASSLQGAYGYTF.

A single count supports this clone. V is TRBV5-4 and J is TRBJ2-1; 8 bases fit TRBD2. The germline V gene encodes CDR1 SGHNT and CDR2 YYREEE (reference sequence). J gave up 4 bases and V 5 bases, and 14 bases lay outside the gene matches. This CDR3 is 17 amino acids long. The CDR3 loop reads CASSPGGAGEGYNEQFF. CDR3 bases: TGTGCCAGCAGTCCTGGGGGAGCGGGAGAAGGGTACAATGAGCAGTTCTTC.

J is TRBJ1-5 and V is TRBV9, with a tentative D call TRBD1 (6 bases). V lost 5 bases to trimming and J lost 4 bases, with 7 bases between them. The CDR3 is made up of 12 amino acids. CDR1 SGDLS and CDR2 YYNGEE come from the germline V gene. CDR3 nucleotide sequence: TGTGCCAGCAGTAGGGGGAATCAGCCCCAGCATTTT. This translates into CASSRGNQPQHF.

A single count supports this clone. V is TRBV18 and J is TRBJ1-1, with D unresolved. CDR3 length equals 16 residues. Germline V lookup: CDR1 KGHSH, CDR2 LQKENI. Trimming removed 6 bases from V and 2 bases from J, with 19 bases in between. The CDR3 DNA reads TGTGCCAGCTCTCCCAAAGGCAGGCAGGAAAACACTGAAGCTTTCTTT. Encoded protein: CASSPKGRQENTEAFF.

The chain combines TRBV5-1 with TRBJ2-4; the match to TRBD2 covers 8 bases. The V gene's germline CDR1 is SGHRS and CDR2 YFSETQ. The ends lost 0 bases at V and 7 bases at J; junction bases unmatched: 6. CDR3 length equals 15 residues. Written as DNA, the CDR3 is TGCGCCAGCAGCTTGGGGGTAGCGGGAATGAACATTCAGTACTTC. The encoded protein is CASSLGVAGMNIQYF.

This chain links TRBV3-1 (or the pseudogene TRBV3-2) with TRBJ2-3, with TRBD1 matching 9 bases. The V and J ends lost 1 base and 3 bases, in that order; junction bases with no gene match: 2. The V gene's germline CDR1 is LGHDT and CDR2 YNNKEL (reference sequence). This CDR3 has 15 residues. For the CDR3, the DNA is TGTGCCAGCAGCCAAGTGACAGGGGGGACAGATACGCAGTATTTT. It specifies CASSQVTGGTDTQYF.

The V gene is TRBV2, the J gene TRBJ2-1; possible D gene TRBD2, 5 bases. Germline loops: CDR1 SNHLY, CDR2 FYNNEI. The CDR3 contains 13 residues. Between the trimmed V and J ends, which lost 4 bases and 15 bases, there was a span of 19 bases. CDR3: CASSAIERESGFF. DNA of the CDR3: TGTGCCAGCAGTGCCATTGAGAGGGAGTCAGGGTTCTTC.

The chain employs TRBV4-3 and TRBJ2-3; the D gene is possibly TRBD2 (5 bases). V lost 5 bases to trimming and J lost 1 base, with 13 bases between them. CDR3 size: 15 residues. Germline-derived CDR1 and CDR2 are LGHNA and YSLEER. The CDR3 spells CASSYGRVGTDTQYF. Here the CDR3 DNA reads TGCGCCAGCAGCTACGGGCGGGTAGGCACAGATACGCAGTATTTT.

Worth noting for this clone: Mismatch with germline at one junction end may stem from a read error. The J gene is TRBJ2-3, the V gene TRBV15, with D maybe TRBD1 (6 bases). Germline CDR1 reads LNHNV; CDR2 reads YYDKDF (reference sequence). The CDR3 runs to 15 residues. In DNA form, the CDR3 reads TGTGCCACCAGAAGAGACAGGTGGAGCACAGATACGCAGTATTTT. Its translation is CATRRDRWSTDTQYF.

The chain uses TRBV7-2 and TRBJ2-6; tentatively, D is TRBD1 (5 bases). There are 19 residues in the CDR3. The V end was cut by 2 bases, the J end by 0 bases, with 17 bases between. Germline CDR1 and CDR2: SGHTA and FQGNSA. The CDR3 sequence: CASSLPGSVRGSGANVLTF. The CDR3 DNA is TGTGCCAGCAGCTTACCAGGGTCTGTTCGAGGCTCTGGGGCCAACGTCCTGACTTTC.

The chain has TRBV5-1 and TRBJ1-2; 8 bases agree with TRBD1. Losses at the gene ends were 2 bases for V and 4 bases for J; bases not matched to a gene: 4. From germline, CDR1 is SGHRS and CDR2 YFSETQ. The CDR3 has 14 amino acids. The DNA of the CDR3 is TGCGCCAGCAGCTTTCCAGGGGGCGTCTATGGCTACACCTTC. This codes for CASSFPGGVYGYTF.

This chain links TRBV5-8 with TRBJ2-6; D remains unclear. The CDR3 length is 15 residues. V gave up 0 bases and J gave up 1 base, with 5 bases separating them. Per germline, CDR1 SGHTS and CDR2 YDEGEE. As DNA, the CDR3 is TGTGCCAGCAGCTTGGGACAATCTGGGGCCAACGTCCTGACTTTC. This gives the protein CASSLGQSGANVLTF.

The V call is TRBV29-1, the J call TRBJ1-4; D ambiguous. CDR1 is SQVTM, CDR2 ANQGSEA, per germline. The CDR3 consists of 14 residues. Trimming pared 4 bases from V and 0 bases from J, leaving 9 bases between. The CDR3 DNA follows: TGCAGCGTTGTCGAGGGCACAACTAATGAAAAACTGTTTTTT. As protein: CSVVEGTTNEKLFF.

The chain joins TRBV5-6 to TRBJ2-3; 8 bases line up with TRBD1. Trimming at V came to 2 bases and at J to 1 base, leaving 6 bases not matched to a gene. The CDR3 runs to 16 residues. Germline V lookup: CDR1 SGHDT, CDR2 YYEEEE. The CDR3 DNA is TGTGCCAGCAGCTTTTACACCAGGGGGCGCACAGATACGCAGTATTTT. The encoded protein is CASSFYTRGRTDTQYF.

The chain is built from TRBV25-1 and TRBJ1-5; TRBD1 is a possible D gene (5 bases). The V gene lost 2 bases and the J gene lost 2 bases, with 7 bases spanning the gap. CDR3 size: 14 residues. CDR1 is MGHDK and CDR2 is SYGVNS in the germline V gene. For the CDR3, the DNA is TGTGCCAGCAGTGAAAGCAGGGGCAATCAGCCCCAGCATTTT. Its translation: CASSESRGNQPQHF. Complete variable domain (other parts from reference TRBV25-1 and TRBJ1-5): EADIYQTPRYLVIGTGKKITLECSQTMGHDKMYWYQQDPGMELHLIHYSYGVNSTEKGDLSSESTVSRIRTEHFPLTLESARPSHTSQYLCASSESRGNQPQHFGDGTRLSIL.

CDR3 DNA sequence: TGTGCCAGCAGTGGAGCTGGGAGAGGCACTGAAGCTTTCTTT. Its translation is CASSGAGRGTEAFF. The chain links TRBV2 to TRBJ1-1; D remains unclear. Trimming took off 4 bases at V and 4 bases at J, with 13 bases between the two ends. The CDR3 loop spans 14 amino acids. From germline, CDR1 is SNHLY and CDR2 FYNNEI.